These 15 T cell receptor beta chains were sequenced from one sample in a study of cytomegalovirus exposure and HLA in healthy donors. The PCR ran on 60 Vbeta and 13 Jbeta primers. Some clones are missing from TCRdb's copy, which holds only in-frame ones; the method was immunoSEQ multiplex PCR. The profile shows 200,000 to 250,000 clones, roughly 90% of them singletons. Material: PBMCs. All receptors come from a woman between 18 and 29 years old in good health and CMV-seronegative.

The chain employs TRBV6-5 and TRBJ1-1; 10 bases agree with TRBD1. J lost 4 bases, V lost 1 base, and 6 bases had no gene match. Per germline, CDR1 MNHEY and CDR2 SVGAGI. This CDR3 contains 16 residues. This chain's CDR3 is CASSYYATGGTTEAFF. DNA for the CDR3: TGTGCCAGCAGTTACTACGCGACAGGGGGCACCACTGAAGCTTTCTTT.

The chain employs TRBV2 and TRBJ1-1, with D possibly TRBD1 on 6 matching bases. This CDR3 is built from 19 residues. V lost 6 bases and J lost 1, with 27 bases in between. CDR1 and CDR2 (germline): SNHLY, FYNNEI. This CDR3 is CASRHTSGVGTSSNTEAFF. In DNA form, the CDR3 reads TGTGCCAGCAGGCACACCTCAGGAGTTGGGACATCCTCGAACACTGAAGCTTTCTTT. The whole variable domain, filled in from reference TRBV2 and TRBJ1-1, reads EPEVTQTPSHQVTQMGQEVILRCVPISNHLYFYWYRQILGQKVEFLVSFYNNEISEKSEIFDDQFSVERPDGSNFTLKIRSTKLEDSAMYFCASRHTSGVGTSSNTEAFFGQGTRLTVV.

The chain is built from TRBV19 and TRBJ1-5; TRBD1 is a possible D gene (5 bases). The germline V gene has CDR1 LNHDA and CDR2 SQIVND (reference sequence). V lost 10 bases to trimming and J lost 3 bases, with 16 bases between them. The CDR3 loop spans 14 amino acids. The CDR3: CATAPAGSNQPQHF. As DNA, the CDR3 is TGTGCCACCGCTCCGGCAGGGTCCAATCAGCCCCAGCATTTT.

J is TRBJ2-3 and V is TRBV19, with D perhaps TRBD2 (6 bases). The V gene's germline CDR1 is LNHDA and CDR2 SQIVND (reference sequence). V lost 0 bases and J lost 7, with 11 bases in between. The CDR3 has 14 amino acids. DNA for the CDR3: TGTGCCAGTAGTATAGAGAAGGGACTGAATACGCAGTATTTT. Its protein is CASSIEKGLNTQYF.

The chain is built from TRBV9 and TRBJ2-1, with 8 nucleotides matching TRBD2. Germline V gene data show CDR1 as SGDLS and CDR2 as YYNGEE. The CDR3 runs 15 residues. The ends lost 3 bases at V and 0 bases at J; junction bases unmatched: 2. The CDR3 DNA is TGTGCCAGCAGCGGCGGGGGGCTCTCCTACAATGAGCAGTTCTTC. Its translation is CASSGGGLSYNEQFF. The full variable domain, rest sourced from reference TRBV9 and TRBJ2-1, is DSGVTQTPKHLITATGQRVTLRCSPRSGDLSVYWYQQSLDQGLQFLIQYYNGEERAKGNILERFSAQQFPDLHSELNLSSLELGDSALYFCASSGGGLSYNEQFFGPGTRLTVL.

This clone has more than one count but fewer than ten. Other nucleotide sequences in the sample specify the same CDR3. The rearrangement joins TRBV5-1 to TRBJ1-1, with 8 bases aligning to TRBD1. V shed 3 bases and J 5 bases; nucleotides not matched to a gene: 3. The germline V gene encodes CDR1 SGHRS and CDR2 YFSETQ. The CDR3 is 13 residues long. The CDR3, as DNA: TGCGCCAGCAGCTCTCAGGGGGCTACTGAAGCTTTCTTT. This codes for CASSSQGATEAFF.

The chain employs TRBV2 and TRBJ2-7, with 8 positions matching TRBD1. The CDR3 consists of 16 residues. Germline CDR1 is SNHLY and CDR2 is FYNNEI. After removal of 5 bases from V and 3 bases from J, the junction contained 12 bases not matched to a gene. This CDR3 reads CASSMNPTGVGYEQYF. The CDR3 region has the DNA TGTGCCAGCAGTATGAACCCGACAGGGGTTGGCTACGAGCAGTACTTC.

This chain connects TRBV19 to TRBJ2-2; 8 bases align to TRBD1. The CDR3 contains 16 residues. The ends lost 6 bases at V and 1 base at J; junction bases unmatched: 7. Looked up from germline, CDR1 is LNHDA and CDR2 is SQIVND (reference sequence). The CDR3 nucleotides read TGTGCCAGTAGCGGGGTTGGGACAGGGAACACCGGGGAGCTGTTTTTT. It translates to CASSGVGTGNTGELFF.

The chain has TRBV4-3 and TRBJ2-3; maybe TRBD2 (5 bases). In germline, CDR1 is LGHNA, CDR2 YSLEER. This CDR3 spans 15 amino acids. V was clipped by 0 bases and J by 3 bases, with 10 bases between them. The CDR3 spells CASSQDLGGTDTQYF. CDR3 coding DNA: TGCGCCAGCAGCCAAGATCTCGGAGGAACAGATACGCAGTATTTT.

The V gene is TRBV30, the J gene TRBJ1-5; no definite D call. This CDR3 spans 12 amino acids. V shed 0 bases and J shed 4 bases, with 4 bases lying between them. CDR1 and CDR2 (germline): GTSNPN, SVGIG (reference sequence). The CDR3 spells CAWSVPNQPQHF. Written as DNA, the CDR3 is TGTGCCTGGAGTGTTCCTAATCAGCCCCAGCATTTT.

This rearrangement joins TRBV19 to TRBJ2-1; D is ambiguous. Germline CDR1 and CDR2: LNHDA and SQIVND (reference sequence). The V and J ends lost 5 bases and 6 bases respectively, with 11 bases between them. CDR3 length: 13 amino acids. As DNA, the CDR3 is TGTGCCAGTAGTTCTCGTACTGGCAATGAGCAGTTCTTC. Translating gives CASSSRTGNEQFF.

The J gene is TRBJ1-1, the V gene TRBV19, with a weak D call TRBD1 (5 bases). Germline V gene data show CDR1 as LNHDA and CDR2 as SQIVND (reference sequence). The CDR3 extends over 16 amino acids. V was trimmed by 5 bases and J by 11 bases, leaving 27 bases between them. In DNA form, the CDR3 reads TGTGCCAGTAGTGCTCTAACTACCTGGACACAAAGTCGGGCTTTCTTT. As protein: CASSALTTWTQSRAFF.

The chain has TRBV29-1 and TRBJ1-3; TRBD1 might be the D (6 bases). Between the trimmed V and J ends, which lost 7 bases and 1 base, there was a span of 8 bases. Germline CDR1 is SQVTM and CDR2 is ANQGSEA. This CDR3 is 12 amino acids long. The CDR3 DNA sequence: TGCAGCGCGACAGGTTCTGGAAACACCATATATTTT. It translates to CSATGSGNTIYF.

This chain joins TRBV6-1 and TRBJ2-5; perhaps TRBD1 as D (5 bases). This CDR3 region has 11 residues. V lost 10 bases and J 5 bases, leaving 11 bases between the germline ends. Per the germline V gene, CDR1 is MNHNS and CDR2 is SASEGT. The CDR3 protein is CATGHEETQYF. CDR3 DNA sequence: TGTGCCACCGGACATGAGGAGACCCAGTACTTC.

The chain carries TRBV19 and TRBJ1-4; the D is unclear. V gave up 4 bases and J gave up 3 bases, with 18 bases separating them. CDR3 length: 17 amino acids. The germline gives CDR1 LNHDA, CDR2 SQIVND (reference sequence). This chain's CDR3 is CASSRADIRRANEKLFF. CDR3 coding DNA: TGTGCCAGTAGTAGGGCCGATATTCGCCGTGCTAATGAAAAACTGTTTTTT.